This TCR beta chain was documented in a study of beta chain features in type 1 diabetes. The entirety of the isolated RNA underwent reverse transcription, so expressed TCRB transcripts were sequenced. The data were produced by immunoSEQ multiplex PCR, yet TCRdb's version contains in-frame clones alone and is incomplete. The sample has 200,000 to 250,000 clones, more than 9% seen once; the top ten hold approximately 0.035%. Germline V gene data show CDR1 as SNHLY and CDR2 as FYNNEI. The CDR3 runs 15 residues. With 4 bases removed from V and 8 bases from J, the gap between germline ends came to 17 bases.

The chain links TRBV2 to TRBJ1-4; possible D gene TRBD1, 6 bases. The sequence derives from a woman under 30 in good health. Sequenced material: naive CD4+ T cells from blood. The CDR3 loop reads CASSVDRTVTEKLFF. DNA for the CDR3: TGTGCCAGCAGTGTTGACAGGACGGTGACCGAAAAACTGTTTTTT. The entire variable domain, with the rest obtained from reference TRBV2 and TRBJ1-4, is as follows: EPEVTQTPSHQVTQMGQEVILRCVPISNHLYFYWYRQILGQKVEFLVSFYNNEISEKSEIFDDQFSVERPDGSNFTLKIRSTKLEDSAMYFCASSVDRTVTEKLFFGSGTQLSVL.